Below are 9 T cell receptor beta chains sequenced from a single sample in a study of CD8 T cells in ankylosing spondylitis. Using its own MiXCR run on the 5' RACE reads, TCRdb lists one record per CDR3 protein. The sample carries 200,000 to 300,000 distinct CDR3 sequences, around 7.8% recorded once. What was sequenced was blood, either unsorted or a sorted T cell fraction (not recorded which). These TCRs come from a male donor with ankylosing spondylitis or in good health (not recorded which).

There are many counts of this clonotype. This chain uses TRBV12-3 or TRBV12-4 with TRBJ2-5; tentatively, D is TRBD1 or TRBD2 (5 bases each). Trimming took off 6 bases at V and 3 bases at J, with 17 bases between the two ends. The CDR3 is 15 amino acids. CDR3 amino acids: CASSPAGGREETQYF. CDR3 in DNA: TGTGCCAGCAGCCCCGCTGGGGGAAGGGAAGAGACCCAGTACTTC.

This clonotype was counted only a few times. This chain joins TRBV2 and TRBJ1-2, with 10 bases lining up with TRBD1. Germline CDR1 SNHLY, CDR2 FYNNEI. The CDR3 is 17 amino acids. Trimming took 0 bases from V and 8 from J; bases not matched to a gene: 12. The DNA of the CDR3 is TGTGCCAGCAGTGAAGCGCTTCTTGGGACAGGGGATAGGGGCTACACCTTC. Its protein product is CASSEALLGTGDRGYTF.

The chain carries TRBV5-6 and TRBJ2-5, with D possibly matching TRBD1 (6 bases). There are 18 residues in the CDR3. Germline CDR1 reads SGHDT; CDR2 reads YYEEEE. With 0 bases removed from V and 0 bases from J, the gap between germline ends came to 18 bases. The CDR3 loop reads CASSLGLQDSPYQETQYF. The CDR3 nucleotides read TGTGCCAGCAGCTTGGGCCTACAGGACAGCCCGTACCAAGAGACCCAGTACTTC.

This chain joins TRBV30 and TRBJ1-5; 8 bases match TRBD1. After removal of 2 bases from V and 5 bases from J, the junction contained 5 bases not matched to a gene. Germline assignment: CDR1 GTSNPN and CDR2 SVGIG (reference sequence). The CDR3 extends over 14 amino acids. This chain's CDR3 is CAWSTGTGDQPQHF. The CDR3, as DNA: TGTGCCTGGAGTACCGGGACAGGCGATCAGCCCCAGCATTTT.

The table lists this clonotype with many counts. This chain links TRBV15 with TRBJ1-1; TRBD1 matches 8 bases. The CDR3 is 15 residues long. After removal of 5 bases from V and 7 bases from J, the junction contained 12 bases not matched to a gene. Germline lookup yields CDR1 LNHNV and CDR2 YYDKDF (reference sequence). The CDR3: CATSGSTGDGHEAFF. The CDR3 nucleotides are TGTGCCACCAGCGGTTCGACAGGGGATGGCCATGAAGCTTTCTTT.

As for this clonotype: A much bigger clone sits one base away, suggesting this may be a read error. This CDR3 reads CASSFTAGDANEQYF. CDR3 nucleotides: TGCGCCAGCAGCTTTACAGCGGGGGATGCCAACGAGCAGTACTTC. The chain couples TRBV5-1 to TRBJ2-7; 8 positions match TRBD2. V lost 2 bases, J lost 5 bases, and 9 bases stayed unmatched. The V gene's germline CDR1 is SGHRS and CDR2 YFSETQ. CDR3 size: 15 residues.

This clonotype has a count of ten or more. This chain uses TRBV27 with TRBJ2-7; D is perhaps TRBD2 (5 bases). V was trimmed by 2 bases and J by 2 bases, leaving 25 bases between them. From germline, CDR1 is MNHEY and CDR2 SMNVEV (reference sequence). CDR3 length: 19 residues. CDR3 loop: CASSLAPRLGRTAAYEQYF. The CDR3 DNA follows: TGTGCCAGCAGTTTAGCCCCTCGTCTGGGGAGAACTGCCGCCTACGAGCAGTACTTC.

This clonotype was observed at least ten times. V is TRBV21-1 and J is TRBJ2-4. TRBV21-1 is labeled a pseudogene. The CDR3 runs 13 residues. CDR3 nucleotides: TGTGCCAGCAGCCGAAGAATCAAAAACATTCAGTACTTC. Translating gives CASSRRIKNIQYF.

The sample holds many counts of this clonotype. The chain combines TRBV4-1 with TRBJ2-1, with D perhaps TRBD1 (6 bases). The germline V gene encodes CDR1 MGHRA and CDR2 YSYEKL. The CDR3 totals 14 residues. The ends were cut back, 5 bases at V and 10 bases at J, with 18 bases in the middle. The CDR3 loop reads CASSIRYRAYEQFF. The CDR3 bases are TGCGCCAGCAGCATAAGGTACAGGGCGTACGAGCAGTTCTTC.